This T cell receptor (beta chain) came from a study of shared clonotypes between healthy human individuals. For the study at large: The donor pool was made up of a couple of women and a few men aged 18 to 49.

The germline gives CDR1 LGHNA, CDR2 YNFKEQ. This CDR3 has 14 residues. Trimming left V 0 bases short and J 7 bases short, with 13 bases between. CD45RO negativity and positive selection for CCR7 defined naive CD8 cells, a population that excluded terminally differentiated effector memory CD45RA+ cells. Among the donors, all were Caucasian adults who lived in Nashville, Tennessee. On this clone itself: Antigen specificity is unknown.

Study-level results: Larger estimated richness was generally recorded for naive subsets relative to memory subsets. Blood alone was sampled, and tissue repertoires likely differ.

TCRdb's copy holds only in-frame clones and misses some; the assay was immunoSEQ multiplex PCR. This sample has millions of clones; roughly 91% occur once, and the top ten carry approximately 1.7%. The sample was naive CD8+ T cells from PBMCs. The chain is built from TRBV4-2 and TRBJ2-7, with TRBD1 as a possible D gene (5 bases). The source is a man aged 18 to 30 in good health. Some clones in this sample may be carry-over from other donors' samples. DNA of the CDR3: TGTGCCAGCAGCCAAGATCTGAACCCAGGGGAGCAGTACTTC. Its translation: CASSQDLNPGEQYF.